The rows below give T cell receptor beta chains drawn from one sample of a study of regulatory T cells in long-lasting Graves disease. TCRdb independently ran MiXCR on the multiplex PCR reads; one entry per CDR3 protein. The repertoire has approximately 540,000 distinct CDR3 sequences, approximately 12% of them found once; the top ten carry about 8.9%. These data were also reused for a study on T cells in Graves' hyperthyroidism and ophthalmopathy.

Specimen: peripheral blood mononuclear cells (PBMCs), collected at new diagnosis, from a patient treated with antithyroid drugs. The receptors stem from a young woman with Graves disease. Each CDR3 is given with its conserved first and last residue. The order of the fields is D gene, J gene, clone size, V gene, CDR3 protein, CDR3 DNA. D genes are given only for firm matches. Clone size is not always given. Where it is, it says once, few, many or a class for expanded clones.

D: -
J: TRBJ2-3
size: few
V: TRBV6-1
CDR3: CASSERGSRATDTQYF
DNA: TGTGCCAGCAGTGAAAGGGGGTCCCGGGCCACAGATACGCAGTATTTT

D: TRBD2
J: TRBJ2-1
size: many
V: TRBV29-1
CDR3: CSVVLAGVFSSYNEQFF
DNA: TGCAGCGTTGTTTTAGCGGGAGTTTTTAGTTCCTACAATGAGCAGTTCTTC

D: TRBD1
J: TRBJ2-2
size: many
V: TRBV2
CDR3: CASRYQDRLTGELFF
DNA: TGTGCCAGCAGATATCAGGACAGGCTAACCGGGGAGCTGTTTTTT

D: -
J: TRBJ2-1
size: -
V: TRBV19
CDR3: CASSNLFGQIYNEQFF
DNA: TGTGCCAGTAGTAATCTCTTTGGGCAGATCTACAATGAGCAGTTCTTC

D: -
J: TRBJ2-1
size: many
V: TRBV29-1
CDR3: CSVGDQGEQFF
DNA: TGCAGCGTTGGGGACCAGGGAGAGCAGTTCTTC

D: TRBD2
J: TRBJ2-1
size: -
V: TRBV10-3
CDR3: CAISAQASGRNWVGDEQFF
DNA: TGTGCCATCAGTGCGCAGGCTAGCGGGAGGAATTGGGTAGGCGATGAGCAGTTCTTC

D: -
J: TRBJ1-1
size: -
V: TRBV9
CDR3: CASSAGSAGSDEAFF
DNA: TGTGCCAGCAGCGCGGGTTCGGCAGGGTCGGACGAAGCTTTCTTT

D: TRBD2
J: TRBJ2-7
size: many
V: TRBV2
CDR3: CASARGLAGDPTLLEEQYF
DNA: TGTGCCAGCGCCCGAGGTCTAGCGGGAGACCCGACGCTTCTCGAGGAGCAGTACTTC

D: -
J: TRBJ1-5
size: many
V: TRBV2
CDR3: CASTTGRDPNQPQHF
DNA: TGTGCCAGCACTACAGGACGGGACCCCAATCAGCCCCAGCATTTT

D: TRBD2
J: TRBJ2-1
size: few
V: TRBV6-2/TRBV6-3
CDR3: CASSYSAGGKSNDEQFF
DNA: TGTGCCAGCAGTTACTCCGCGGGGGGCAAATCCAATGATGAGCAGTTCTTC

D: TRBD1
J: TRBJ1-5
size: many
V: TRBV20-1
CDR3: CSAIPGQGTRPQHF
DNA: TGCAGTGCTATCCCGGGACAGGGCACTCGGCCCCAGCATTTT

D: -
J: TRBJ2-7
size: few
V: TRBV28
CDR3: CASRSVIGSYEQYF
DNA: TGTGCCAGCAGGAGTGTCATCGGGTCCTACGAGCAGTACTTC

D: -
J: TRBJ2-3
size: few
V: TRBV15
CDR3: CATSRDDRREADTQYF
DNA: TGTGCCACCAGCAGAGATGATCGGAGGGAGGCAGATACGCAGTATTTT

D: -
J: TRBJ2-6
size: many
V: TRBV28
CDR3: CATTVGSGANVLTF
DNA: TGTGCCACCACTGTGGGCTCTGGGGCCAACGTCCTGACTTTC

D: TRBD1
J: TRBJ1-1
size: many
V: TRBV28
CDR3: CASSQTPARGLNTEAFF
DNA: TGTGCCAGCAGTCAAACCCCCGCCAGGGGGCTGAACACTGAAGCTTTCTTT

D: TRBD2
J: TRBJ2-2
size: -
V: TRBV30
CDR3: CAWSAGAGGDTGELFF
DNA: TGTGCCTGGAGTGCCGGAGCGGGAGGGGACACCGGGGAGCTGTTTTTT

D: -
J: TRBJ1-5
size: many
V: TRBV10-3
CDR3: CAISDQGGSNQPQHF
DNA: TGTGCCATCAGTGATCAGGGAGGTAGCAATCAGCCCCAGCATTTT

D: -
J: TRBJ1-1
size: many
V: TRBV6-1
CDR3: CASFRPLGRGNTEAFF
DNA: TGTGCCAGCTTTCGGCCACTCGGTCGTGGGAACACTGAAGCTTTCTTT

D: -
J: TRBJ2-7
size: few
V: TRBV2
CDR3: CASGQRQGGAYEQYF
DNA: TGTGCCAGCGGCCAACGACAGGGAGGCGCCTACGAGCAGTACTTC

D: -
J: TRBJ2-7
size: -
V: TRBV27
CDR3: CASSLNGGTYEQYF
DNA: TGTGCCAGCAGTTTAAATGGCGGTACCTACGAGCAGTACTTC

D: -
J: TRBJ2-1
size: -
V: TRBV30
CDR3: CAWSGRLFSAVSYNEQFF
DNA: TGTGCCTGGAGTGGCAGACTATTTTCAGCAGTGTCCTACAATGAGCAGTTCTTC

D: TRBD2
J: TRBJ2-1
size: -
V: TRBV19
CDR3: CASSIGTSDYNEQFF
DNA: TGTGCCAGTAGTATAGGGACTAGCGATTACAATGAGCAGTTCTTC

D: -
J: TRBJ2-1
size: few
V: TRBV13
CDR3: CASSVEWAPYNEQFF
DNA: TGTGCCAGCAGCGTAGAGTGGGCCCCCTACAATGAGCAGTTCTTC

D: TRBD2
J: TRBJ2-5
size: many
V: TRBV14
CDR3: CASSTWRGRGETQYF
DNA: TGTGCCAGCAGCACCTGGCGCGGGAGAGGAGAGACCCAGTACTTC

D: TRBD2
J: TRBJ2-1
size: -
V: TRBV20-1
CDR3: CSARRAAGGPHSEQFF
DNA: TGCAGTGCTAGGCGAGCGGCGGGAGGGCCTCACAGCGAGCAGTTCTTC

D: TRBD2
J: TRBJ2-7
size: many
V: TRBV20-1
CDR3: CSARTSGAYEQYF
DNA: TGCAGTGCCCGGACTAGCGGAGCCTACGAGCAGTACTTC

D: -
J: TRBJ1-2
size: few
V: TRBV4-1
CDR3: CASSQTPGRRDYGYTF
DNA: TGCGCCAGCAGCCAGACGCCGGGAAGAAGGGACTATGGCTACACCTTC

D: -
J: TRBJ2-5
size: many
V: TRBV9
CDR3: CASSVSGAGGETQYF
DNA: TGTGCCAGCAGCGTGTCCGGAGCGGGCGGGGAGACCCAGTACTTC

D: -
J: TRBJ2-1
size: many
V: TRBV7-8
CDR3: CASSLTSRGVPYNEQFF
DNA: TGTGCCAGCAGCTTAACCTCTAGGGGAGTCCCCTACAATGAGCAGTTCTTC

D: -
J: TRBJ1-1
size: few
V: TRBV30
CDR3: CACEPNTEAFF
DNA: TGTGCCTGTGAACCGAACACTGAAGCTTTCTTT

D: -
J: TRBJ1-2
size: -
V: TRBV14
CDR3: CASSQANSGYGHTF
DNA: TGTGCCAGCAGCCAAGCGAACTCGGGCTATGGCCACACCTTC

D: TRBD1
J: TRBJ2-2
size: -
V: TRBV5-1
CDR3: CASSLLPATGLNTGELFF
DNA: TGCGCCAGCAGCTTGTTGCCCGCGACAGGGCTTAACACCGGGGAGCTGTTTTTT

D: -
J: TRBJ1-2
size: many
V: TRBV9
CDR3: CASSVKPAGLSGYTF
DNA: TGTGCCAGCAGCGTAAAACCCGCAGGGCTAAGTGGCTACACCTTC

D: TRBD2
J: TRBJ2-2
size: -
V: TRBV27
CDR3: CASSSYGRIAGGPNTGELFF
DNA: TGTGCCAGCAGTTCATACGGAAGAATAGCGGGAGGGCCAAACACCGGGGAGCTGTTTTTT

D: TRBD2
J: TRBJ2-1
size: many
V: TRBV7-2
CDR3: CASSGLAGAGSYNEQFF
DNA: TGTGCCAGCTCCGGACTAGCGGGAGCAGGGTCCTACAATGAGCAGTTCTTC

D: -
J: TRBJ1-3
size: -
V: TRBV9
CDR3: CASSVAGQWRGNTIYF
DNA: TGTGCCAGCAGCGTAGCGGGACAATGGCGAGGAAACACCATATATTTT

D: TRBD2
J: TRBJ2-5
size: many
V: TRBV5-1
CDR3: CASSPRTSGRQETQYF
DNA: TGCGCCAGCAGCCCGAGGACTAGCGGGAGGCAAGAGACCCAGTACTTC

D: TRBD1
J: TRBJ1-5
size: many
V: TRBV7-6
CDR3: CASSHGTGVQPQHF
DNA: TGTGCCAGCAGCCACGGGACAGGGGTGCAGCCCCAGCATTTT

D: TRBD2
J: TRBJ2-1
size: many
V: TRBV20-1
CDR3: CSARLAPTYNEQFF
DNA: TGCAGTGCGAGACTAGCGCCAACCTACAATGAGCAGTTCTTC

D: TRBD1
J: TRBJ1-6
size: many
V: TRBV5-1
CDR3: CASSFVGGKNSPLHF
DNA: TGCGCCAGCAGCTTCGTAGGGGGCAAGAATTCACCCCTCCACTTT

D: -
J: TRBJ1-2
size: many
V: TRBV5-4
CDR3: CASTSSRDYGYTF
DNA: TGTGCCAGCACCTCCTCTCGCGACTATGGCTACACCTTC

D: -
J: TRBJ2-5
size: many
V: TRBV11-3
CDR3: CASSLLGASGQETQYF
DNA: TGTGCCAGCAGCTTACTGGGGGCGAGCGGCCAAGAGACCCAGTACTTC

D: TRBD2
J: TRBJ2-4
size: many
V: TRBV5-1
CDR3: CASSLPLAGGPLAKNIQYF
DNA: TGCGCCAGCAGCTTACCACTAGCGGGAGGCCCACTAGCCAAAAACATTCAGTACTTC

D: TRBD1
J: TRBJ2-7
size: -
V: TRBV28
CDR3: CASSPGDRGSYEQYF
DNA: TGTGCCAGCAGTCCAGGGGACAGGGGATCCTACGAGCAGTACTTC

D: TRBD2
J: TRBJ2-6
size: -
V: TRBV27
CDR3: CASSPLSLAGGRYGANVLTF
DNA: TGTGCCAGCAGCCCCCTGAGTCTAGCGGGAGGTCGTTACGGGGCCAACGTCCTGACTTTC

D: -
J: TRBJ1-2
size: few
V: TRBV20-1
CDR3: CSARGVPGEYGYTF
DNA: TGCAGTGCTAGAGGGGTCCCGGGGGAATATGGCTACACCTTC

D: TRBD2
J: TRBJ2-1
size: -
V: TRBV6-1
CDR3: CASRQPGLAGDTLFNEQFF
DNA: TGTGCCAGCAGGCAACCGGGACTAGCGGGAGATACCCTATTCAATGAGCAGTTCTTC